These 25 T cell receptor beta chains originate from one sample sequenced in a study of stem cell transplantation in POMP-related autoinflammatory disease. Here immunoSEQ multiplex PCR was the method, and the copy in TCRdb shows in-frame clones only, minus some. Among roughly 68,000 clones listed, roughly 91% were seen once. The sample was CD4+ T cells from PBMCs, taken after stem cell transplantation. These receptors came from a human patient with POMP-related autoinflammation and immune dysregulation (PRAID). Some T cells may originate from the graft donor.

This rearrangement joins TRBV6-5 to TRBJ2-3, with 9 positions matching TRBD1. In germline, CDR1 is MNHEY, CDR2 SVGAGI. With V trimmed by 6 bases and J by 10 bases, 14 bases remained unmatched. CDR3 length equals 15 residues. CDR3 DNA: TGTGCCAGCAGGCCGGACAGGGGATCGGTCATAGCGCAGTATTTT. It is translated as CASRPDRGSVIAQYF.

V and J are TRBV4-1 and TRBJ2-4; D unresolved. Germline V gene lookup returns CDR1 MGHRA and CDR2 YSYEKL. The V end lost 2 bases, the J end lost 3 bases, and 11 bases lay between the germline ends. CDR3 length equals 15 residues. The CDR3: CASSQLGLGKNIQYF. Here the CDR3 DNA reads TGCGCCAGCAGCCAATTGGGGTTGGGCAAAAACATTCAGTACTTC.

The chain recombines TRBV14 with TRBJ2-7; D may be TRBD2 (6 bases). The CDR3 spans 19 residues. V was trimmed by 2 bases and J by 0 bases, leaving 23 bases between them. Germline V gene lookup returns CDR1 SGHDN and CDR2 FVKESK. The CDR3 is CASSQFSSPLAGSSYEQYF. The CDR3 DNA reads TGTGCCAGCAGCCAATTCTCCTCACCCCTGGCGGGAAGCTCCTACGAGCAGTACTTC.

V is TRBV27 and J is TRBJ2-1, with TRBD1 identical over 10 bases. J gave up 9 bases and V 3 bases, and 8 bases lay outside the gene matches. The germline gives CDR1 MNHEY, CDR2 SMNVEV (reference sequence). This CDR3 contains 15 residues. This chain's CDR3 is CASSFATGGEGEQFF. In nucleotides, the CDR3 is TGTGCCAGCAGTTTCGCGACAGGGGGCGAGGGTGAGCAGTTCTTC.

The chain combines TRBV7-9 with TRBJ1-3; maybe TRBD1 (6 bases). V shed 1 base and J shed 0 bases, with 10 bases lying between them. Germline values: CDR1 SEHNR, CDR2 FQNEAQ (reference sequence). The CDR3 covers 16 residues. CDR3 sequence: CASSLVGGSSGNTIYF. CDR3 nucleotide sequence: TGTGCCAGCAGCTTAGTCGGGGGCAGCTCTGGAAACACCATATATTTT.

This sequence joins TRBV24-1 and TRBJ1-4; 7 bases fit TRBD1. After removal of 9 bases from V and 8 bases from J, the junction contained 17 bases not matched to a gene. Germline values: CDR1 KGHDR, CDR2 SFDVKD. This CDR3 region has 16 residues. The CDR3 protein is CATSGGTAATGEKLFF. The CDR3 DNA reads as TGTGCCACCTCTGGGGGGACAGCAGCAACTGGGGAAAAACTGTTTTTT.

The chain recombines TRBV3-1 (or the pseudogene TRBV3-2) with TRBJ2-5; D is uncertain. Germline CDR1 and CDR2: LGHDT and YNNKEL (reference sequence). The CDR3 extends over 14 amino acids. Trimming took 0 bases from V and 3 from J, leaving 8 bases between them. CDR3: CASSQDLVKETQYF. The CDR3 DNA reads as TGTGCCAGCAGCCAAGATCTGGTGAAAGAGACCCAGTACTTC.

V usage is TRBV27 and J usage is TRBJ2-7; 11 nucleotides agree with TRBD2. V shed 5 bases, J shed 3 bases, and the junction held 3 bases outside the gene matches. Germline V gives CDR1 MNHEY, CDR2 SMNVEV (reference sequence). This CDR3 has 14 amino acids. The CDR3 here is CASSGTSGYYEQYF. The DNA of the CDR3 is TGTGCCAGCAGTGGGACTAGCGGATACTACGAGCAGTACTTC.

This rearrangement joins TRBV6-1 to TRBJ2-2, with D maybe TRBD2 (5 bases). CDR3 length: 16 residues. Per germline, CDR1 MNHNS and CDR2 SASEGT. Trimming left V 0 bases short and J 1 base short, with 9 bases between. In nucleotides, the CDR3 is TGTGCCAGCAGTGAAGCGCGAGCGGAGAACACCGGGGAGCTGTTTTTT. Its protein is CASSEARAENTGELFF.

The rearrangement joins TRBV5-1 to TRBJ1-4; D is ambiguous. V gave up 4 bases and J gave up 2 bases, with 9 bases separating them. The germline CDR1 and CDR2 sequences are SGHRS and YFSETQ. The CDR3 length is 14 residues. In DNA, the CDR3 is TGCGCCAGCAGCGTCGGTGGGACTAATGAAAAACTGTTTTTT. Translation: CASSVGGTNEKLFF. The whole variable domain, remainder taken from reference TRBV5-1 and TRBJ1-4, is KAGVTQTPRYLIKTRGQQVTLSCSPISGHRSVSWYQQTPGQGLQFLFEYFSETQRNKGNFPGRFSGRQFSNSRSEMNVSTLELGDSALYLCASSVGGTNEKLFFGSGTQLSVL.

The chain employs TRBV2 and TRBJ2-1, with 10 bases matching TRBD1. The V gene end was trimmed by 9 bases and the J gene end by 9 bases; junction bases not matched to a gene: 8. CDR3 length equals 13 residues. Germline V lookup: CDR1 SNHLY, CDR2 FYNNEI. The CDR3 DNA reads as TGTGCCAGTAGCCGGGACAGGGGCGGTGAGCAGTTCTTC. This sequence encodes CASSRDRGGEQFF.

The genes are TRBV19 and TRBJ2-5; the D call may be TRBD1 or TRBD2 (6 bases each). CDR3 length: 14 amino acids. Trimming removed 5 bases from V and 1 base from J, with 11 bases in between. CDR1 and CDR2 from the germline V gene are LNHDA and SQIVND (reference sequence). Written as DNA, the CDR3 is TGTGCCAGTAGTGCGGGACACCCCCAAGAGACCCAGTACTTC. Translating gives CASSAGHPQETQYF.

The chain employs TRBV9 and TRBJ1-6, with D maybe TRBD1 (6 bases). The germline gives CDR1 SGDLS, CDR2 YYNGEE. Trimming shortened V by 3 bases and J by 4 bases, and 11 bases separated the two germline ends. The CDR3 is made up of 15 amino acids. Here the CDR3 DNA reads TGTGCCAGCAGCGCCCGGGGGCAGTATAATTCACCCCTCCACTTT. Translating gives CASSARGQYNSPLHF.

The chain combines TRBV2 with TRBJ2-7, with D possibly matching TRBD2 (5 bases). Germline V lookup: CDR1 SNHLY, CDR2 FYNNEI. This CDR3 has 15 residues. Trimming stripped 5 bases from V and 6 bases from J, with 20 bases between. CDR3 in amino acids: CASSTTRAATSEQYF. CDR3 in DNA: TGTGCCAGCAGTACAACTAGAGCCGCTACTAGCGAGCAGTACTTC. Full variable domain (rest looked up from reference TRBV2 and TRBJ2-7): EPEVTQTPSHQVTQMGQEVILRCVPISNHLYFYWYRQILGQKVEFLVSFYNNEISEKSEIFDDQFSVERPDGSNFTLKIRSTKLEDSAMYFCASSTTRAATSEQYFGPGTRLTVT.

CDR3 sequence (DNA): TGTGCCTGCGGGGGACGGCGGTCACCCCTCCACTTT. Translation: CACGGRRSPLHF. The chain recombines TRBV30 with TRBJ1-6; possible D gene TRBD1, 5 bases. CDR3 size: 12 residues. CDR1 and CDR2 (germline): GTSNPN, SVGIG (reference sequence). V dropped 6 bases and J dropped 10 bases, with 13 bases sitting between them.

The chain recombines TRBV5-6 with TRBJ2-5, with 9 bases matching TRBD1. Germline CDR1 SGHDT, CDR2 YYEEEE. The CDR3 is made up of 16 amino acids. The V gene end was trimmed by 3 bases and the J gene end by 5 bases; junction bases not matched to a gene: 11. The CDR3 sequence is CASSYPGQGVWETQYF. CDR3 nucleotides: TGTGCCAGCAGCTACCCGGGACAGGGCGTATGGGAGACCCAGTACTTC.

This sequence joins TRBV19 and TRBJ1-1; no clear D gene. CDR3 length equals 14 residues. Trimming removed 3 bases at V and 1 base at J, with 9 bases between. The V gene's germline CDR1 is LNHDA and CDR2 SQIVND (reference sequence). The CDR3 DNA reads as TGTGCCAGTAGTATCCATGCTCCGAACACTGAAGCTTTCTTT. Protein: CASSIHAPNTEAFF.

The chain joins TRBV7-9 to TRBJ1-2, with D perhaps matching TRBD1 (5 bases). In germline, CDR1 is SEHNR, CDR2 FQNEAQ (reference sequence). This CDR3 region has 13 residues. V lost 3 bases and J lost 3, with 8 bases in between. The CDR3 bases are TGTGCCAGCAGCTTGGGCAGGGACTATGGCTACACCTTC. It codes for CASSLGRDYGYTF.

This chain joins TRBV28 and TRBJ2-3; perhaps D is TRBD1 or TRBD2 (5 bases each). Per germline, CDR1 MDHEN and CDR2 SYDVKM. V dropped 5 bases and J dropped 4 bases, with 16 bases sitting between them. The CDR3 sequence is 15 residues long. CDR3 region: CASSPRGPLPDTQYF. CDR3 DNA: TGTGCCAGCAGTCCCCGGGGCCCCCTCCCAGATACGCAGTATTTT.

In this sample, this clone turned up once. Here the CDR3 DNA reads TGTGCCAGCAGCCCGCCCGGGGGACCGAACACCGGGGAGCTGTTTTTT. Amino acid sequence: CASSPPGGPNTGELFF. The rearrangement links TRBV2 to TRBJ2-2; TRBD2 is a possible D gene (6 bases). The V end lost 6 bases, the J end lost 0 bases, and 14 bases lay between the germline ends. Germline loops: CDR1 SNHLY, CDR2 FYNNEI. The CDR3 covers 16 residues. Using reference TRBV2 and TRBJ2-2 for the parts outside the CDR3, the full variable domain is EPEVTQTPSHQVTQMGQEVILRCVPISNHLYFYWYRQILGQKVEFLVSFYNNEISEKSEIFDDQFSVERPDGSNFTLKIRSTKLEDSAMYFCASSPPGGPNTGELFFGEGSRLTVL.

V usage is TRBV3-1 (or the pseudogene TRBV3-2) and J usage is TRBJ2-5, with 8 positions matching TRBD2. This CDR3 has 16 amino acids. Trimming cost V 3 bases and J 5 bases; bases outside gene matches: 11. Germline V gene data show CDR1 as LGHDT and CDR2 as YNNKEL (reference sequence). Here the CDR3 DNA reads TGTGCCAGCAGCCAGAGCGGGAGACGTCCGGGGGAGACCCAGTACTTC. It yields the protein CASSQSGRRPGETQYF.

V usage is TRBV6-5 and J usage is TRBJ1-5; D unresolved. The CDR3 runs to 14 residues. Germline V gene sequence: CDR1 MNHEY, CDR2 SVGAGI. The V and J ends lost 5 bases and 3 bases respectively, with 11 bases between them. The DNA of the CDR3 is TGTGCCAGCAGTAACATCGGGGACAATCAGCCCCAGCATTTT. Translation gives CASSNIGDNQPQHF.

The chain couples TRBV7-3 to TRBJ2-5; tentatively, D is TRBD1 or TRBD2 (6 bases each). CDR3 length: 15 residues. Deletions cut 1 base from V and 2 bases from J, with 11 bases between. Germline V gene sequence: CDR1 SGHTA, CDR2 FQGTGA. CDR3 sequence (DNA): TGTGCCAGCAGCTTAAGAGAAGGGGGGCAAGAGACCCAGTACTTC. Protein product: CASSLREGGQETQYF.

The chain has TRBV9 and TRBJ2-7; possible D gene TRBD1, 6 bases. Germline V gives CDR1 SGDLS, CDR2 YYNGEE. Trimming cost V 4 bases and J 6 bases, with 11 bases left between them. The CDR3 totals 12 residues. CDR3 amino acids: CASSRPRGEQYF. DNA of the CDR3: TGTGCCAGCAGCCGCCCCAGGGGCGAGCAGTACTTC. Supplemented by reference TRBV9 and TRBJ2-7, the full variable domain reads DSGVTQTPKHLITATGQRVTLRCSPRSGDLSVYWYQQSLDQGLQFLIQYYNGEERAKGNILERFSAQQFPDLHSELNLSSLELGDSALYFCASSRPRGEQYFGPGTRLTVT.

The chain is built from TRBV6-4 and TRBJ2-2; D unclear. The CDR3 length is 13 residues. Per germline, CDR1 MRHNA and CDR2 SNTAGT. Trimming stripped 9 bases from V and 6 bases from J, with 14 bases between. The CDR3 here is CASSPELAGELFF. The CDR3 DNA sequence: TGTGCCAGTTCTCCCGAACTGGCCGGGGAGCTGTTTTTT.